This section outlines one T cell receptor beta chain sequence together with its context. Its specificity is not known. Clones were read by immunoSEQ multiplex PCR, and TCRdb kept only the in-frame ones, dropping some. Among 100,000 to 150,000 clones, roughly 91% were seen once, and the ten largest hold more than 5%. This entry comes from a study of radiation and T cells in renal cell carcinoma. The time point is: blood 2 weeks post-SBRT. Treatment denoted: 15 Gy SBRT to primary tumor, nephrectomy 4 weeks later. Radiation-treated patients gave blood at baseline, week 2 and week 4. The germline V gene encodes CDR1 SGHNT and CDR2 YENEEA. Trimming stripped 8 bases from V and 3 bases from J, with 18 bases between. The CDR3 is 15 amino acids. Study-wide results and caveats: Without pretreatment biopsies, baseline tumor clonotype presence was undetermined. Top tumor clonotypes rose in blood 2 weeks post-radiation, then contracted.

The input for sequencing was blood, taken from a patient whose treatment included radiotherapy and nephrectomy. The receptor's source is a woman in her seventies with renal cell carcinoma. The chain carries TRBV11-3 and TRBJ2-3; TRBD1 is a possible D gene (5 bases). CDR3 amino acids: CASSLVGRETDTQYF. Here the CDR3 DNA reads TGTGCCAGCTCCCTGGTAGGCAGGGAAACAGATACGCAGTATTTT.